Following are 9 T cell receptor beta chains from one sample sequenced in a study of graft-versus-host responses after intestinal transplantation. TCRdb's table, derived via immunoSEQ multiplex PCR, lists solely in-frame clones and lacks some. In the table there are fewer than 95,000 clones, 92% of which are singletons. What these receptors recognize is not known. Sequences were derived from unstimulated CD8+ T cells sorted from spleen or lymph node cells, sampled before transplant. These receptors originate from a human donor who was the organ donor for an intestinal transplant.

V and J are TRBV7-6 and TRBJ2-7, with a tentative D call TRBD2 (5 bases). Germline V CDR1 and CDR2: SGHVS, FNYEAQ. V shed 5 bases and J shed 1 base, with 18 bases lying between them. The CDR3 spans 16 residues. CDR3 residues: CASSPAVSTGSYEQYF. The CDR3 DNA follows: TGTGCCAGCAGCCCGGCAGTTTCGACGGGATCCTACGAGCAGTACTTC.

The rearrangement joins TRBV15 to TRBJ1-1, with D perhaps TRBD1 (5 bases). The ends were cut back, 8 bases at V and 4 bases at J, with 8 bases in the middle. The CDR3 covers 11 residues. In germline, CDR1 is LNHNV, CDR2 YYDKDF (reference sequence). CDR3 loop: CATQGITEAFF. The DNA for the CDR3 is TGTGCCACCCAGGGTATCACTGAAGCTTTCTTT.

The chain is built from TRBV5-1 and TRBJ2-3; D uncertain. The CDR3 sequence is 11 residues long. With 4 bases removed from V and 4 bases from J, the gap between germline ends came to 4 bases. The germline CDR1 and CDR2 sequences are SGHRS and YFSETQ. CDR3 bases: TGCGCCAGCAGCACGGCAGATACGCAGTATTTT. Translated: CASSTADTQYF. The full variable domain, completed using reference TRBV5-1 and TRBJ2-3, is KAGVTQTPRYLIKTRGQQVTLSCSPISGHRSVSWYQQTPGQGLQFLFEYFSETQRNKGNFPGRFSGRQFSNSRSEMNVSTLELGDSALYLCASSTADTQYFGPGTRLTVL.

CDR3 nucleotide sequence: TGTGCCAGCAGTGCCGGGACTAACAATGAGCAGTTCTTC. Residues: CASSAGTNNEQFF. The chain joins TRBV6-4 to TRBJ2-1, with 7 nucleotides matching TRBD2. This CDR3 is 13 amino acids long. Germline CDR1 is MRHNA and CDR2 is SNTAGT. Germline trimming cut 4 bases from V and 5 bases from J; bases unmatched to any gene: 2.

This CDR3 is CAGGAGNQPQHF. Written as DNA, the CDR3 is TGTGCCGGGGGGGCGGGGAATCAGCCCCAGCATTTT. The chain carries TRBV19 and TRBJ1-5, with D possibly being TRBD1 (6 bases). This CDR3 has 12 amino acids. Germline V CDR1 and CDR2: LNHDA, SQIVND (reference sequence). V lost 11 bases, J lost 4 bases, and 12 bases lay in between.

The gene calls are TRBV28 and TRBJ2-3, with D possibly matching TRBD2 (6 bases). Germline V CDR1 and CDR2: MDHEN, SYDVKM. V lost 4 bases, J lost 6 bases, and 8 bases lay in between. The CDR3 extends over 12 amino acids. The CDR3 loop is CASSYGGDTQYF. Here the CDR3 DNA reads TGTGCCAGCAGTTACGGAGGGGATACGCAGTATTTT.

In the case of this clone: One junction end disagrees with the germline gene, perhaps due to a read error. This sequence joins TRBV4-1 and TRBJ1-1; D is ambiguous. Per the germline V gene, CDR1 is MGHRA and CDR2 is YSYEKL. The CDR3 runs 13 residues. CDR3 DNA sequence: TGCGCCAGCAGCCAAGGTCCGGGAGCTGAGGCTTTCTTT. This gives the protein CASSQGPGAEAFF.

The chain employs TRBV6-6 and TRBJ1-3, with 7 bases matching TRBD1. The CDR3 is made up of 13 amino acids. CDR1 is MNHNY, CDR2 SVGAGI, per germline (reference sequence). V was clipped by 5 bases and J by 4 bases; unmatched bases: 2. The DNA for the CDR3 is TGTGCCAGCAGTCTACAGGGGGGAAACACCATATATTTT. This encodes CASSLQGGNTIYF.

This chain connects TRBV2 to TRBJ2-1; 10 nucleotides align to TRBD1. Germline V gene sequence: CDR1 SNHLY, CDR2 FYNNEI. The J segment lost 6 bases and the V segment lost 6 bases, leaving 5 bases of the junction unmatched. The CDR3 sequence is 14 residues long. The CDR3 coding sequence is TGTGCCAGCAGGTCCGGGACAGGGGTCAATGAGCAGTTCTTC. Its translation is CASRSGTGVNEQFF.